One sample yielded the 19 T cell receptor beta chains listed below, sequenced in a study of T-cell reconstitution after alpha-beta-depleted transplantation in children. Using unique molecular identifiers, the investigators prepared the TCRbeta library. TCRdb recomputed calls from the PCR reads with MiXCR, one row per CDR3 protein. The data contain about 460,000 distinct CDR3 sequences, roughly an eighth of them singletons. The source material was PBMCs, mostly from graft donor cells, sampled 180 days after TCRalphabeta/CD19-depleted stem cell transplant. The receptor set was obtained from a female patient between 2 and 15 years old who had a stem cell transplant for aplastic anemia, so the T cells may come from the graft donor.

In this sample, this clonotype turned up a few times. The V gene is TRBV20-1, the J gene TRBJ2-1; 13 bases agree with TRBD2. J lost 8 bases, V lost 5 bases, and 9 bases had no gene match. The CDR3 has 15 residues. Germline V CDR1 and CDR2: DFQATT, SNEGSKA (reference sequence). The DNA for the CDR3 is TGCAGTGCTCCGGGGACTAGCGGGATAAGGGATGAGCAGTTCTTC. Protein product: CSAPGTSGIRDEQFF.

This clonotype was observed many times. The chain has TRBV28 and TRBJ2-4; tentative D call: TRBD2 (6 bases). The germline V gene encodes CDR1 MDHEN and CDR2 SYDVKM. V shed 5 bases and J shed 5 bases, with 16 bases lying between them. The CDR3 extends over 15 amino acids. The CDR3 sequence is CASSGAGGVENIQYF. As DNA, the CDR3 is TGTGCCAGCAGTGGGGCCGGAGGGGTGGAAAACATTCAGTACTTC.

This clonotype was recorded at least ten times. The chain is built from TRBV4-3 and TRBJ2-2, with no clear D. CDR1 LGHNA and CDR2 YSLEER come from the germline V gene. Trimming cost V 5 bases and J 0 bases, with 10 bases left between them. CDR3 length: 15 residues. The CDR3 loop reads CASSETTPNTGELFF. The DNA of the CDR3 is TGCGCCAGCAGCGAAACCACCCCGAACACCGGGGAGCTGTTTTTT.

The chain couples TRBV27 to TRBJ2-1; TRBD2 matches at 11 bases. CDR1 is MNHEY, CDR2 SMNVEV, per germline (reference sequence). This CDR3 has 17 amino acids. V gave up 4 bases and J gave up 4 bases; unmatched junction bases: 9. The CDR3 DNA reads TGTGCCAGCAGTTCCCGACTAGCGGGAACCCGGTACAATGAGCAGTTCTTC. Encoded protein: CASSSRLAGTRYNEQFF.

The rearrangement joins TRBV10-3 to TRBJ2-3; 8 bases match TRBD1. V lost 2 bases to trimming and J lost 0 bases; unmatched junction nucleotides: 7. The CDR3 runs 17 residues. Germline lookup yields CDR1 ENHRY and CDR2 SYGVKD. The CDR3 spells CAISELRQGTSTDTQYF. CDR3 in DNA: TGTGCCATCAGTGAGCTGAGACAGGGGACTAGCACAGATACGCAGTATTTT.

V and J are TRBV28 and TRBJ1-2, with 8 bases aligning to TRBD1. V gave up 3 bases and J gave up 2 bases; unmatched junction bases: 5. The CDR3 is 15 residues long. Germline V gene lookup returns CDR1 MDHEN and CDR2 SYDVKM. The CDR3 loop is CASSLPGQENYGYTF. The CDR3 DNA reads as TGTGCCAGCAGTTTGCCGGGACAGGAAAACTATGGCTACACCTTC.

V gene TRBV3-1 combines with J gene TRBJ2-5; 14 positions agree with TRBD2. The germline V gene has CDR1 LGHDT and CDR2 YNNKEL (reference sequence). This CDR3 has 20 residues. V trimming: 2 bases; J trimming: 3 bases; junction bases outside the gene matches: 14. CDR3 residues: CASSQSRAPRLAGGEETQYF. CDR3 nucleotide sequence: TGTGCCAGCAGCCAATCGAGGGCCCCGAGACTAGCGGGAGGGGAAGAGACCCAGTACTTC.

The DNA of the CDR3 is TGCAGCGTCGACGGGACTAGCGGGAGGGAAGAGACCCAGTACTTC. Translated: CSVDGTSGREETQYF. The rearrangement joins TRBV29-1 to TRBJ2-5, with 16 bases identical to TRBD2. The J segment lost 3 bases and the V segment lost 6 bases, leaving 4 bases of the junction unmatched. Per germline, CDR1 SQVTM and CDR2 ANQGSEA. The length of the CDR3 is 15 residues. Variable domain in full (rest from reference TRBV29-1 and TRBJ2-5): SAVISQKPSRDICQRGTSLTIQCQVDSQVTMMFWYRQQPGQSLTLIATANQGSEATYESGFVIDKFPISRPNLTFSTLTVSNMSPEDSSIYLCSVDGTSGREETQYFGPGTRLLVL.

The rearrangement links TRBV27 to TRBJ1-5; unclear D gene. The length of the CDR3 is 15 residues. Germline V lookup: CDR1 MNHEY, CDR2 SMNVEV (reference sequence). Trimming cost V 2 bases and J 3 bases, with 11 bases left between them. The CDR3 sequence: CASSLARLTNQPQHF. CDR3 sequence (DNA): TGTGCCAGCAGTTTAGCCAGGTTAACCAATCAGCCCCAGCATTTT.

This clonotype has more than one count but fewer than ten. The chain carries TRBV12-5 and TRBJ2-6; 9 bases align to TRBD1. The V gene's germline CDR1 is LGHNT and CDR2 FRNRAP. CDR3 size: 21 residues. J gave up 2 bases and V 1 base, and 15 bases lay outside the gene matches. CDR3 sequence: CASGLAPGSGTGWPGANVLTF. CDR3 bases: TGTGCTAGTGGTTTGGCCCCAGGTTCCGGGACAGGGTGGCCTGGGGCCAACGTCCTGACTTTC.

This clonotype turned up a few times. This chain connects TRBV20-1 to TRBJ1-6; TRBD1 matches at 8 bases. CDR3 length equals 14 residues. Losses at the gene ends were 5 bases for V and 9 bases for J; bases not matched to a gene: 9. The V gene's germline CDR1 is DFQATT and CDR2 SNEGSKA (reference sequence). The CDR3 DNA reads TGCAGTGCTGGAAGGGGACAGGTTGGTTCACCCCTCCACTTT. It encodes CSAGRGQVGSPLHF.

V is TRBV7-9 and J is TRBJ1-1, with D maybe TRBD1 (5 bases). The V gene's germline CDR1 is SEHNR and CDR2 FQNEAQ (reference sequence). This CDR3 region has 16 residues. The germline V and J ends were trimmed by 3 bases and 1 base, with 15 bases remaining between them. As DNA, the CDR3 is TGTGCCAGCAGCTTCGGTAGGGGCGCTGGGAACACTGAAGCTTTCTTT. Translation gives CASSFGRGAGNTEAFF. The full variable domain, completed using reference TRBV7-9 and TRBJ1-1, is DTGVSQNPRHKITKRGQNVTFRCDPISEHNRLYWYRQTLGQGPEFLTYFQNEAQLEKSRLLSDRFSAERPKGSFSTLEIQRTEQGDSAMYLCASSFGRGAGNTEAFFGQGTRLTVV.

The J gene is TRBJ1-4, the V gene TRBV7-2; 8 nucleotides line up with TRBD1. This CDR3 region has 14 residues. V shed 6 bases and J 6 bases; nucleotides not matched to a gene: 6. CDR1 SGHTA and CDR2 FQGNSA come from the germline V gene. CDR3 protein: CASRLTGGDEKLFF. The CDR3 nucleotides are TGTGCCAGCAGACTTACAGGGGGGGATGAAAAACTGTTTTTT.

A few counts support this clonotype. This chain uses TRBV7-2 with TRBJ2-1, with 10 bases matching TRBD2. Trimming took 2 bases from V and 0 from J; bases not matched to a gene: 19. The CDR3 is 22 residues long. Germline CDR1 reads SGHTA; CDR2 reads FQGNSA. The CDR3 loop reads CASSLPHPSGSPLTSSYNEQFF. For the CDR3, the DNA is TGTGCCAGCAGCTTACCCCACCCTAGCGGGAGTCCCCTTACAAGCTCCTACAATGAGCAGTTCTTC.

This clonotype was observed at least ten times. The rearrangement links TRBV6-2 or TRBV6-3 to TRBJ1-5, with D hard to call. The V end lost 0 bases, the J end lost 7 bases, and 7 bases lay between the germline ends. The CDR3 covers 13 residues. Per the germline V gene, CDR1 is MNHEY and CDR2 is SVGEGT. CDR3: CASSYSNRQPQHF. CDR3 DNA: TGTGCCAGCAGTTACTCGAACCGGCAGCCCCAGCATTTT.

This clonotype was observed a few times. V and J are TRBV20-1 and TRBJ2-3, with TRBD2 identical over 16 bases. Germline V gives CDR1 DFQATT, CDR2 SNEGSKA (reference sequence). The CDR3 runs 16 residues. V shed 3 bases and J 5 bases; nucleotides not matched to a gene: 5. The DNA of the CDR3 is TGCAGTGCTAGGGGGACTAGCGGGAGGGTGAGAGATACGCAGTATTTT. Encoded protein: CSARGTSGRVRDTQYF.

The J gene is TRBJ2-4, the V gene TRBV28; the D gene is possibly TRBD2 (5 bases). This CDR3 has 15 residues. V was cut by 5 bases and J by 0 bases, with 11 bases left in between. CDR1 and CDR2 from the germline V gene are MDHEN and SYDVKM. The CDR3 is CASSQSLAAKNIQYF. DNA of the CDR3: TGTGCCAGCAGTCAGTCCCTAGCAGCCAAAAACATTCAGTACTTC.

In this sample, this clonotype turned up many times. The gene calls are TRBV14 and TRBJ2-3; possible D gene TRBD1, 5 bases. The germline V and J ends were trimmed by 1 base and 6 bases, with 8 bases remaining between them. Germline values: CDR1 SGHDN, CDR2 FVKESK. This CDR3 has 13 residues. The CDR3 region is CASSQGSGDTQYF. CDR3 coding DNA: TGTGCCAGCAGCCAAGGTTCAGGGGATACGCAGTATTTT.

Concerning this clonotype: A read error may explain this, as a much larger clone is one base away. The rearrangement uses TRBV12-3 or TRBV12-4 and TRBJ2-2; D possibly corresponds to TRBD2 (5 bases). CDR3 length: 13 residues. Between the trimmed V and J ends, which lost 6 bases and 7 bases, there was a span of 12 bases. The CDR3 coding sequence is TGTGCCAGCAGCCGCCTGGGAGTCGGGGAGCTGTTTTTT. Amino acid sequence: CASSRLGVGELFF.